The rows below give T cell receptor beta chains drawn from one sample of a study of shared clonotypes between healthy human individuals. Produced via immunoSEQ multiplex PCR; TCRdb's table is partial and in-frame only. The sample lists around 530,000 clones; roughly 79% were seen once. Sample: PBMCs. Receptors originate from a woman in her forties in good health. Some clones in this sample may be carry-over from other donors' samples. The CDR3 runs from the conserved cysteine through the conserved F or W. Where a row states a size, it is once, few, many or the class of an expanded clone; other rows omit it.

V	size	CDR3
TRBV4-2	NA	CASSHLQGALNNEQFF
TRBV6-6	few	CASSYSIQGSPYGYTF
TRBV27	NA	CASSSLLLHRGYEQYF
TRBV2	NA	CASSELLGFTDTQYF
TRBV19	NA	CASSPTGSGYEQYF
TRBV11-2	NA	CASRSPRGRSYNEQFF
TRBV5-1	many	CASSLRWGGEQYF
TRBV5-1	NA	CASSPINRGTEAFF
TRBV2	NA	CASAGTGVYEQYF
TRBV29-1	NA	CSASRAGGQETQYF
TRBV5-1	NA	CASSLGNSGTYNEQFF
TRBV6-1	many	CASSEAGEGWENIQYF
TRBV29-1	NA	CSARTGDNYGYTF
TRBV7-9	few	CASSIKRTSTDTQYF
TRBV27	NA	CASSLGTSGETQYF
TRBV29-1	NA	CSVVLAGEWQFF
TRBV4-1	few	CASSHPRGPVTGELFF
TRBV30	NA	CAWSVVGSEQYF
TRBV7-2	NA	CASSRYRVSQPQHF
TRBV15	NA	CATSRDRTSGRKVEQFF
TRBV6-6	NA	CASSPSGTGTSEAFF
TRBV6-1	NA	CASSEGLAGGYEQYF
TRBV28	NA	CASSPRGEQPQHF
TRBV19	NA	CASSIGFLGPGNTEAFF
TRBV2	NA	CASSQWPRQGLMEEDTQYF
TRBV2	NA	CASTRDRRLFELFF
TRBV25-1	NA	CASSVLAGGTSQYF
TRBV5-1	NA	CASSLENSENEQFF
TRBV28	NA	CASSLTGSGNTIYF
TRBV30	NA	CAGGVNTEAFF
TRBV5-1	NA	CASSLVPASGRFSQFF
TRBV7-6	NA	CASSLVLGTSNEQYF
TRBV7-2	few	CASSFQGGTEAFF